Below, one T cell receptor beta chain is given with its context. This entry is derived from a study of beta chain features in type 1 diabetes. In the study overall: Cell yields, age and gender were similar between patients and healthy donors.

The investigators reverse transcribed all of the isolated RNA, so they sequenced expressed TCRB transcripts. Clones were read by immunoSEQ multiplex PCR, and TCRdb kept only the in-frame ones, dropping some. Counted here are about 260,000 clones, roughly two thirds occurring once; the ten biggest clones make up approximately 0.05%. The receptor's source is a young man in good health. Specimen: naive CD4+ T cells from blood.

CDR3 in DNA: TGCAGCGTCGTCAGGGGGGGATCCTACAATGAGCAGTTCTTC. Translated, it gives CSVVRGGSYNEQFF. The chain is built from TRBV29-1 and TRBJ2-1; D is tentatively TRBD1 or TRBD2 (7 bases each). CDR3 length: 14 amino acids. Trimming shortened V by 6 bases and J by 1 base, and 13 bases separated the two germline ends. Germline CDR1 SQVTM, CDR2 ANQGSEA.